The T cell receptor beta chain described here comes from a study of blood T cell repertoires in COVID-19. Generated by immunoSEQ multiplex PCR, the TCRdb table keeps only in-frame clones and is missing some. The data show approximately 400,000 clones, with just over 90% seen just once and 0.86% held by the top ten. The age range of participants was about 18 to 90 years, with residence in under 25 US areas. Germline CDR1 MNHEY, CDR2 SVGAGI. The CDR3 spans 15 residues. V lost 5 bases and J lost 4, with 15 bases in between. The rearrangement uses TRBV6-5 and TRBJ2-1, with a possible D match to TRBD1 (6 bases). Sequenced sample: PBMCs or T cells enriched from blood (not recorded which). The receptor was derived from a woman in her forties who had been exposed to COVID-19. The CDR3 loop reads CASSTTGKSYNEQFF. As DNA, the CDR3 is TGTGCCAGCAGTACCACAGGGAAGAGTTACAATGAGCAGTTCTTC.